One and the same sample provided the 17 T cell receptor beta chains below, sequenced in a study of shared clonotypes between healthy human individuals. Clones were read by immunoSEQ multiplex PCR, and TCRdb kept only the in-frame ones, dropping some. The repertoire holds about 1.1 million clones, with around 82% as singletons. Sequencing was performed on memory CD4+ T cells from PBMCs. Specified subset: CD45RA-negative fraction. The receptors come from a man aged 18-30 years in good health. Some clones in this sample may be carry-over from other donors' samples.

This clone was seen a few times. This chain joins TRBV5-6 and TRBJ2-3, with D maybe TRBD2 (6 bases). This CDR3 has 16 amino acids. V lost 0 bases, J lost 0 bases, and 11 bases lay in between. Germline CDR1 is SGHDT and CDR2 is YYEEEE. CDR3 coding DNA: TGTGCCAGCAGCTTGGTCCGGGGGAGTAGCACAGATACGCAGTATTTT. Translating gives CASSLVRGSSTDTQYF.

For this clone: Other DNA sequences in this specimen translate into the identical CDR3. The chain uses TRBV5-1 and TRBJ1-1; D might be TRBD1 (6 bases). Trimming removed 2 bases at V and 9 bases at J, with 8 bases between. The CDR3 covers 11 residues. Germline V gene sequence: CDR1 SGHRS, CDR2 YFSETQ. The CDR3 loop reads CASSLQGKAFF. CDR3 nucleotides: TGCGCCAGCAGCTTACAGGGAAAAGCTTTCTTT. Variable domain in full (rest from reference TRBV5-1 and TRBJ1-1): KAGVTQTPRYLIKTRGQQVTLSCSPISGHRSVSWYQQTPGQGLQFLFEYFSETQRNKGNFPGRFSGRQFSNSRSEMNVSTLELGDSALYLCASSLQGKAFFGQGTRLTVV.

The chain is built from TRBV4-1 and TRBJ2-2; 9 nucleotides agree with TRBD2. Looked up from germline, CDR1 is MGHRA and CDR2 is YSYEKL. V trimming: 5 bases; J trimming: 6 bases; junction bases outside the gene matches: 13. The CDR3 extends over 17 amino acids. CDR3 nucleotides: TGCGCCAGCAGCTTAGGATTTAGCGGGAGACGCGCCGGGGAGCTGTTTTTT. Its translation is CASSLGFSGRRAGELFF.

V and J are TRBV18 and TRBJ2-3; D gene ambiguous. Trimming removed 6 bases from V and 4 bases from J, with 11 bases in between. This CDR3 has 13 amino acids. Looked up from germline, CDR1 is KGHSH and CDR2 is LQKENI. This chain's CDR3 is CASSLVSADTQYF. In nucleotides, the CDR3 is TGTGCCAGCTCCCTCGTAAGCGCAGATACGCAGTATTTT.

The chain uses TRBV11-2 and TRBJ2-5, with D tentatively TRBD2 (6 bases). Deletions cut 2 bases from V and 6 bases from J, with 10 bases between. CDR3 length equals 13 residues. Germline CDR1 reads SGHAT; CDR2 reads FQNNGV. This CDR3 reads CASSLSTSQTQYF. The CDR3 bases are TGTGCCAGCAGCTTAAGCACTAGCCAGACCCAGTACTTC.

The chain has TRBV5-6 and TRBJ2-1; TRBD2 agrees at 8 bases. Unmatched junction bases numbered 3, after V lost 3 bases and J lost 1 base. This CDR3 has 15 residues. Germline-derived CDR1 and CDR2 are SGHDT and YYEEEE. CDR3 protein: CASSWLAGSYNEQFF. The CDR3 DNA reads as TGTGCCAGCAGCTGGTTAGCGGGATCCTACAATGAGCAGTTCTTC.

This chain connects TRBV7-9 to TRBJ1-2; 9 bases agree with TRBD1. The CDR3 is made up of 14 amino acids. The V and J ends lost 8 bases and 3 bases, in that order; junction bases with no gene match: 7. Germline-derived CDR1 and CDR2 are SEHNR and FQNEAQ (reference sequence). CDR3 amino acids: CASGTGGADYGYTF. CDR3 DNA sequence: TGTGCCAGCGGTACAGGGGGCGCGGACTATGGCTACACCTTC. Full variable domain (remainder filled in from reference TRBV7-9 and TRBJ1-2): DTGVSQNPRHKITKRGQNVTFRCDPISEHNRLYWYRQTLGQGPEFLTYFQNEAQLEKSRLLSDRFSAERPKGSFSTLEIQRTEQGDSAMYLCASGTGGADYGYTFGSGTRLTVV.

This rearrangement joins TRBV2 to TRBJ2-3, with 10 positions matching TRBD1. The CDR3 is 14 amino acids. V trimming: 8 bases; J trimming: 4 bases; junction bases outside the gene matches: 6. Germline V CDR1 and CDR2: SNHLY, FYNNEI. This CDR3 is CASRQGAPADTQYF. The CDR3 DNA is TGTGCCAGCCGACAGGGGGCGCCGGCAGATACGCAGTATTTT.

The chain links TRBV19 to TRBJ2-5; possible D gene TRBD2, 5 bases. Trimming took 4 bases from V and 4 from J, leaving 7 bases between them. Germline assignment: CDR1 LNHDA and CDR2 SQIVND (reference sequence). CDR3 length equals 12 residues. The CDR3 sequence is CASSTSRETQYF. In nucleotides, the CDR3 is TGTGCCAGTAGTACTAGCAGAGAGACCCAGTACTTC.

This clone was seen a single time. This chain uses TRBV10-3 with TRBJ2-1, with D maybe TRBD2 (6 bases). This CDR3 region has 16 residues. CDR1 ENHRY and CDR2 SYGVKD come from the germline V gene. V lost 6 bases and J lost 1, with 16 bases in between. The CDR3 sequence: CAIRGGLAHSYNEQFF. The CDR3, as DNA: TGTGCCATCAGGGGAGGCCTGGCGCATTCCTACAATGAGCAGTTCTTC.

CDR3 sequence reads: CASSSWGPRTDTQYF. Written as DNA, the CDR3 is TGTGCCAGCAGTTCTTGGGGCCCTCGCACAGATACGCAGTATTTT. The chain joins TRBV27 to TRBJ2-3; possible D gene TRBD1, 5 bases. The length of the CDR3 is 15 residues. Germline assignment: CDR1 MNHEY and CDR2 SMNVEV (reference sequence). Trimming shortened V by 4 bases and J by 1 base, and 12 bases separated the two germline ends.

This clone came up a few times. The J gene is TRBJ1-1, the V gene TRBV6-5; 11 nucleotides match TRBD1. V shed 7 bases and J 11 bases; nucleotides not matched to a gene: 12. The germline gives CDR1 MNHEY, CDR2 SVGAGI. CDR3 length: 14 amino acids. The CDR3 DNA is TGTGCCAGCACAGGAATGGGACAGGGGGTGATTGCTTTCTTT. This codes for CASTGMGQGVIAFF.

V usage is TRBV28 and J usage is TRBJ2-5; 13 bases line up with TRBD2. Germline lookup yields CDR1 MDHEN and CDR2 SYDVKM. The V gene end was trimmed by 5 bases and the J gene end by 5 bases; junction bases not matched to a gene: 8. The CDR3 loop spans 16 amino acids. In DNA form, the CDR3 reads TGTGCCAGCAGTGCCGGACTAGCGGGAGTTCGGGAGACCCAGTACTTC. It yields the protein CASSAGLAGVRETQYF.

The CDR3 here is CASSSGRSSYNEQFF. CDR3 in DNA: TGTGCCAGCTCTAGCGGGAGGAGCTCCTACAATGAGCAGTTCTTC. V gene TRBV7-2 combines with J gene TRBJ2-1; 11 positions match TRBD2. V shed 8 bases and J 0 bases; nucleotides not matched to a gene: 3. Germline CDR1 and CDR2: SGHTA and FQGNSA. This CDR3 comprises 15 residues. The full variable domain, in which reference TRBV7-2 and TRBJ2-1 provide the parts outside the CDR3, is GAGVSQSPSNKVTEKGKDVELRCDPISGHTALYWYRQSLGQGLEFLIYFQGNSAPDKSGLPSDRFSAERTGGSVSTLTIQRTQQEDSAVYLCASSSGRSSYNEQFFGPGTRLTVL.

The chain combines TRBV28 with TRBJ2-7, with 9 bases aligning to TRBD1. Trimming at V came to 8 bases and at J to 7 bases, leaving 6 bases not matched to a gene. Germline V gene sequence: CDR1 MDHEN, CDR2 SYDVKM. This CDR3 is built from 12 residues. CDR3 in DNA: TGTGCCAGCCAACAGGGGGCGCGGGAGCAGTACTTC. Its protein product is CASQQGAREQYF. Filled out from reference TRBV28 and TRBJ2-7, the complete variable domain reads DVKVTQSSRYLVKRTGEKVFLECVQDMDHENMFWYRQDPGLGLRLIYFSYDVKMKEKGDIPEGYSVSREKKERFSLILESASTNQTSMYLCASQQGAREQYFGPGTRLTVT.

V usage is TRBV11-2 and J usage is TRBJ2-1; 9 nucleotides match TRBD2. Germline CDR1 is SGHAT and CDR2 is FQNNGV. The CDR3 covers 15 residues. V dropped 1 base and J dropped 8; count of bases not matched to a gene: 6. As DNA, the CDR3 is TGTGCCAGCAGCTTAGGGGCGGGAGGGTATCATGAGCAGTTCTTC. Amino acid sequence: CASSLGAGGYHEQFF.

The chain recombines TRBV6-1 with TRBJ1-2; D not certain. This CDR3 is 14 amino acids long. Deletions cut 6 bases from V and 1 base from J, with 12 bases between. Germline V gene data show CDR1 as MNHNS and CDR2 as SASEGT. CDR3 bases: TGTGCCAGCAGCCGACAAGCGATTAACTATGGCTACACCTTC. Residues: CASSRQAINYGYTF.